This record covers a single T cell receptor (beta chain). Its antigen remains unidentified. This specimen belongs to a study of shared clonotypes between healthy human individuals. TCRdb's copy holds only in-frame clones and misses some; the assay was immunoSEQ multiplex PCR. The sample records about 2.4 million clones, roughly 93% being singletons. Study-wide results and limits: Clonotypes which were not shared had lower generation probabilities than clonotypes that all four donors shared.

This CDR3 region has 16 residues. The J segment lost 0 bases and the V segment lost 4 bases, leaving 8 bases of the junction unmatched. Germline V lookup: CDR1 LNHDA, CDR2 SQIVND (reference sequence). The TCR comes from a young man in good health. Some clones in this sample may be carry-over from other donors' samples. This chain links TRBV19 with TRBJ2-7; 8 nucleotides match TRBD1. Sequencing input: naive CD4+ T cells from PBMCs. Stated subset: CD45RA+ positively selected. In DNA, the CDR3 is TGTGCCAGTAGTAAACTCAGCGGACAGGGCTCCTACGAGCAGTACTTC. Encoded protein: CASSKLSGQGSYEQYF.